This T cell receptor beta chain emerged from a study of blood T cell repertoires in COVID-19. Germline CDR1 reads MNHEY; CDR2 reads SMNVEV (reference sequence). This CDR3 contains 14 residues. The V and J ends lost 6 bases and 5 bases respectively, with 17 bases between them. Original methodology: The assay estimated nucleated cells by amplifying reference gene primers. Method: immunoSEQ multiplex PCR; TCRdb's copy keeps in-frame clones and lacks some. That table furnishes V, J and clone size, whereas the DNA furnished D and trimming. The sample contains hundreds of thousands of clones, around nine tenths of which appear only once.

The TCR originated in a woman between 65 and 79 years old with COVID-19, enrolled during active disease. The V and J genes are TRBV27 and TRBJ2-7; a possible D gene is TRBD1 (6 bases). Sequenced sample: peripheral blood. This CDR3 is CASRGTGTIHEQYF. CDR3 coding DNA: TGTGCCAGCAGAGGGACGGGGACAATACACGAGCAGTACTTC.